The 10 T cell receptor beta chains below were found in one sample sequenced in a study of beta chain features in type 1 diabetes. Reverse transcription of all isolated RNA meant that expressed TCRB transcripts were sequenced. Clones were read by immunoSEQ multiplex PCR, and TCRdb kept only the in-frame ones, dropping some. Among roughly 370,000 clones, about 15% were seen once, and the ten largest hold approximately 0.035%. Material for sequencing was naive CD4+ T cells from blood. The source is a man under 40 in good health.

The chain uses TRBV15 and TRBJ2-5; D may correspond to TRBD1 or TRBD2 (5 bases each). The CDR3 length is 19 residues. Looked up from germline, CDR1 is LNHNV and CDR2 is YYDKDF (reference sequence). Trimming stripped 0 bases from V and 0 bases from J, with 20 bases between. CDR3 sequence reads: CATSRDLPGPHLYQETQYF. The CDR3 DNA reads TGTGCCACCAGCAGAGATCTGCCGGGACCCCATCTCTACCAAGAGACCCAGTACTTC.

V and J are TRBV4-3 and TRBJ2-2; D is undetermined. Per germline, CDR1 LGHNA and CDR2 YSLEER. The CDR3 is 12 residues long. V was pared by 3 bases and J by 8 bases, with 7 bases between. For the CDR3, the DNA is TGCGCCAGCAGCCAGGGGTTGGGGGAGCTGTTTTTT. As protein: CASSQGLGELFF.

The sample holds a few counts of this clone. The V call is TRBV7-9, the J call TRBJ1-6, with D uncertain. Germline lookup yields CDR1 SEHNR and CDR2 FQNEAQ (reference sequence). The CDR3 spans 14 residues. V lost 4 bases, J lost 9 bases, and 13 bases lay in between. This CDR3 reads CASSSTRASSPLHF. In DNA, the CDR3 is TGTGCCAGCAGCTCTACCCGTGCAAGTTCACCCCTCCACTTT.

This clone has a handful of counts. A junction boundary mismatches the germline segment, possibly from a read error. The chain couples TRBV30 to TRBJ2-1; 10 bases are a match to TRBD2. This CDR3 is built from 12 residues. Looked up from germline, CDR1 is GTSNPN and CDR2 is SVGIG (reference sequence). This CDR3 reads CAWSRSSGSIIF. Written as DNA, the CDR3 is TGTGCCTGGAGTCGCTCTAGCGGGAGCATCATCTTC.

In its sample, this clone was seen a few times. The chain uses TRBV9 and TRBJ2-2; possible D gene TRBD1, 5 bases. This CDR3 has 14 amino acids. Per germline, CDR1 SGDLS and CDR2 YYNGEE. V lost 8 bases to trimming and J lost 1 base, with 12 bases between them. CDR3 nucleotides: TGTGCCAGTCAAATAACAGGGAACACCGGGGAGCTGTTTTTT. Its translation: CASQITGNTGELFF. The variable domain in full, completed from reference TRBV9 and TRBJ2-2, reads DSGVTQTPKHLITATGQRVTLRCSPRSGDLSVYWYQQSLDQGLQFLIQYYNGEERAKGNILERFSAQQFPDLHSELNLSSLELGDSALYFCASQITGNTGELFFGEGSRLTVL.

This chain joins TRBV5-1 and TRBJ2-2, with no clear D. The CDR3 extends over 13 amino acids. The germline CDR1 and CDR2 sequences are SGHRS and YFSETQ. V shed 3 bases and J shed 5 bases, with 8 bases lying between them. CDR3: CASSWKGTGELFF. The CDR3 region has the DNA TGCGCCAGCAGCTGGAAGGGTACCGGGGAGCTGTTTTTT.

This clone was observed a handful of times. This chain uses TRBV5-6 with TRBJ2-5, with 7 bases that match TRBD1. Germline values: CDR1 SGHDT, CDR2 YYEEEE. After removal of 3 bases from V and 1 base from J, the junction contained 6 bases not matched to a gene. This CDR3 region has 15 residues. CDR3 nucleotides: TGTGCCAGCAGCTCGAGACAGGGACCCCAAGAGACCCAGTACTTC. Protein: CASSSRQGPQETQYF.

This clone was seen more than once but under ten times. The CDR3 bases are TGTGCCAGCAGTCAACCCGGGACAGGGAAAGAGACCCAGTACTTC. Protein: CASSQPGTGKETQYF. The genes are TRBV25-1 and TRBJ2-5; 9 bases agree with TRBD1. This CDR3 region has 15 residues. Trimming at V came to 5 bases and at J to 3 bases, leaving 7 bases not matched to a gene. Germline V lookup: CDR1 MGHDK, CDR2 SYGVNS.

The chain uses TRBV29-1 and TRBJ1-4; D not certain. The CDR3 has 14 amino acids. V was trimmed by 4 bases and J by 4 bases, leaving 13 bases between them. Germline CDR1 is SQVTM and CDR2 is ANQGSEA. CDR3 nucleotides: TGCAGCGTTGGGGTGTCGGGAAATAATGAAAAACTGTTTTTT. As protein: CSVGVSGNNEKLFF.

This chain's CDR3 is CAWSVGGTQETQYF. The CDR3 bases are TGTGCCTGGAGTGTTGGGGGGACCCAAGAGACCCAGTACTTC. V is TRBV30 and J is TRBJ2-5; possible D gene TRBD2, 6 bases. The CDR3 runs 14 residues. Germline V gene sequence: CDR1 GTSNPN, CDR2 SVGIG (reference sequence). Deletions cut 0 bases from V and 1 base from J, with 9 bases between.